This is a list of T cell receptor beta chains from one sample in a study of graft-versus-host responses after intestinal transplantation. Sequenced by immunoSEQ multiplex PCR; TCRdb stores in-frame clones only, minus some. The sample records over 100,000 clones, 90% to 95% being singletons. These TCRs are of unknown antigen specificity. This specimen consisted of unstimulated CD8+ T cells sorted from spleen or lymph node cells, obtained before transplant. These receptors came from a human donor who was the organ donor for an intestinal transplant. The CDR3 runs from the conserved cysteine through the conserved F or W. Fields, in order: clone size, V gene, J gene, D gene, CDR3 DNA, CDR3 protein. D genes are given only for firm matches. Only some rows state a clone size, as once, few, many or a class for expanded clones.

size: -
V: TRBV7-9
J: TRBJ2-5
D: -
DNA: TGTGCCAGCAGCCCCCCCGGGGGTAGGGAGACCCAGTACTTC
CDR3: CASSPPGGRETQYF

size: few
V: TRBV28
J: TRBJ1-3
D: -
DNA: TGTGCCAGCAGTTTAGGTCTCACCATATATTTT
CDR3: CASSLGLTIYF

size: -
V: TRBV6-4
J: TRBJ2-2
D: TRBD2
DNA: TGTGCCAGCAGGGGACTAGCGAACACCGGGGAGCTGTTTTTT
CDR3: CASRGLANTGELFF

size: -
V: TRBV7-2
J: TRBJ2-7
D: -
DNA: TGTGCCAGCAGCCGCCCCGGGGTCGAGCAGTACTTC
CDR3: CASSRPGVEQYF

size: -
V: TRBV29-1
J: TRBJ1-2
D: -
DNA: TGCAGCGCCCCAGGGCTTGAGGGGGGCTACACCTTC
CDR3: CSAPGLEGGYTF

size: -
V: TRBV6-6
J: TRBJ2-1
D: TRBD1
DNA: TGTGCCAGCATGGACAGGCCGGGGAATGAGCAGTTCTTC
CDR3: CASMDRPGNEQFF

size: -
V: TRBV12-5
J: TRBJ2-7
D: -
DNA: TGTGCTAGTGGTACGGGGAACTCCTACGAGCAGTACTTC
CDR3: CASGTGNSYEQYF

size: -
V: TRBV4-1
J: TRBJ2-2
D: -
DNA: TGCGCCAGCAGCCAAGACGGGGGAGGGGAGCTGTTTTTT
CDR3: CASSQDGGGELFF

size: -
V: TRBV28
J: TRBJ2-7
D: -
DNA: TGTGCCAGCAGTTTAAGGCTAGCCTCCTACGAGCAGTACTTC
CDR3: CASSLRLASYEQYF

size: -
V: TRBV29-1
J: TRBJ2-1
D: -
DNA: TGCAGCGTTAGAACCCCTCTCTACAATGAGCAGTTCTTC
CDR3: CSVRTPLYNEQFF

size: -
V: TRBV19
J: TRBJ1-1
D: -
DNA: TGTGCCAGTGGAAACAGGGCAACTGAAGCTTTCTTT
CDR3: CASGNRATEAFF

size: -
V: TRBV4-1
J: TRBJ2-1
D: TRBD2
DNA: TGCGCCAGCAGCCGAGTAAGGACTAGTAATGAGCAGTTCTTC
CDR3: CASSRVRTSNEQFF

size: -
V: TRBV14
J: TRBJ2-1
D: TRBD2
DNA: TGTGCCAGCAGCCAAGATCCTGGACTAGCGGGCCATGAGCAGTTCTTC
CDR3: CASSQDPGLAGHEQFF

size: -
V: TRBV6-1
J: TRBJ1-5
D: -
DNA: TGTGCCAGCAGTGAAACAGAGGAAACCCGCAATCAGCCCCAGCATTTT
CDR3: CASSETEETRNQPQHF

size: -
V: TRBV30
J: TRBJ1-4
D: -
DNA: TGTGCCTGCCGCAATTGGGGGGGTAAACTGTTTTTT
CDR3: CACRNWGGKLFF

size: once
V: TRBV5-4
J: TRBJ2-1
D: TRBD2
DNA: TGTGCCAGCAGCTTAACTAGCGATTACAATGAGCAGTTCTTC
CDR3: CASSLTSDYNEQFF

size: -
V: TRBV5-5
J: TRBJ2-7
D: -
DNA: TGTGCCAGCAGCTTGTCGCAGGGTTACGAGCAGTACTTC
CDR3: CASSLSQGYEQYF

size: -
V: TRBV7-9
J: TRBJ2-7
D: TRBD2
DNA: TGTGCCAGCAGCTTAGCCCCAATAGCGGGAGGAAGGTACGAGCAGTACTTC
CDR3: CASSLAPIAGGRYEQYF

size: -
V: TRBV5-4
J: TRBJ2-3
D: TRBD2
DNA: TGTGCCAGCAGCCGGAATAGCGGGAGTGAACATACGCAGTATTTT
CDR3: CASSRNSGSEHTQYF

size: -
V: TRBV7-9
J: TRBJ2-7
D: TRBD2
DNA: TGTGCCAGCAGCCCCGCGGGACTAGCCTACGAGCAGTACTTC
CDR3: CASSPAGLAYEQYF

size: -
V: TRBV2
J: TRBJ2-5
D: TRBD1
DNA: TGTGCCAGCCGACGACAGGGCGATGAGACCCAGTACTTC
CDR3: CASRRQGDETQYF

size: -
V: TRBV9
J: TRBJ2-7
D: TRBD2
DNA: TGTGCCAGCAGCGTAGCTGGGCTAGCGGGAGACGAGCAGTACTTC
CDR3: CASSVAGLAGDEQYF

size: -
V: TRBV10-3
J: TRBJ2-3
D: -
DNA: TGTGCCATCAGTGAGTCGGAACGGGATACGCAGTATTTT
CDR3: CAISESERDTQYF

size: few
V: TRBV5-6
J: TRBJ1-1
D: -
DNA: TGTGCCAGCAGCTTGGCCGGAAACACTGAAGCTTTCTTT
CDR3: CASSLAGNTEAFF

size: -
V: TRBV2
J: TRBJ1-3
D: -
DNA: TGTGCCAGCACCGGGGGGCAAAACACCATATATTTT
CDR3: CASTGGQNTIYF